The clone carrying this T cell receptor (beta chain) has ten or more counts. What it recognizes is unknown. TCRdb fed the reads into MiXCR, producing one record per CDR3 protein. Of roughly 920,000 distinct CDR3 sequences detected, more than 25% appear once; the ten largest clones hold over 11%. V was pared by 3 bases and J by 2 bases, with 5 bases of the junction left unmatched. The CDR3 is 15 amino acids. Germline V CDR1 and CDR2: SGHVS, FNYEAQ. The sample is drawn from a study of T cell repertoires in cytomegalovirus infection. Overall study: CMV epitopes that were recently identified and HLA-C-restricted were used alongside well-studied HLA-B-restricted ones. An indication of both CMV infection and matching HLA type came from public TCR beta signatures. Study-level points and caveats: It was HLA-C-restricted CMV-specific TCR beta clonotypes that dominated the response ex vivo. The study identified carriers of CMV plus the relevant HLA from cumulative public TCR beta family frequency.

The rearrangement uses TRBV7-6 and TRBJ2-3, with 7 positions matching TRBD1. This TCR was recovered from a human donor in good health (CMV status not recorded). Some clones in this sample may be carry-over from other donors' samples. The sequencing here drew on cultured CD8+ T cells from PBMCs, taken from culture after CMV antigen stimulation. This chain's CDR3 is CASSLGDRATDTQYF. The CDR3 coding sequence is TGTGCCAGCAGCTTGGGCGACAGGGCCACAGATACGCAGTATTTT.